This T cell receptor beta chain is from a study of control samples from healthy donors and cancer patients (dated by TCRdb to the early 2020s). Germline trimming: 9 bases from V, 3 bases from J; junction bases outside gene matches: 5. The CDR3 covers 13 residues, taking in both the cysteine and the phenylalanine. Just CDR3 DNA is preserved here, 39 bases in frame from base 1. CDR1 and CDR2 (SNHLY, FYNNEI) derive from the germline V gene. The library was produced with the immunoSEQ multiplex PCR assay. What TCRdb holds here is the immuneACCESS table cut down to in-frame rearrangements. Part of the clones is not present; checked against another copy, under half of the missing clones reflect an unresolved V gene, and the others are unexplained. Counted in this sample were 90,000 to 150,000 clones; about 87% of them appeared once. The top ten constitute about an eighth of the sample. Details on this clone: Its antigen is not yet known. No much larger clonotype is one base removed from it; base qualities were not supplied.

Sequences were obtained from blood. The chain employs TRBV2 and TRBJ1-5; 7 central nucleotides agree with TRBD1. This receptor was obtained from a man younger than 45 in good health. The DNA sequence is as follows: TGTGCCAGTAAGAGGGGGCCCAATCAGCCCCAGCATTTT. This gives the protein CASKRGPNQPQHF.